Here is one T cell receptor (beta chain) with its context. The antigen is unknown. This sample is part of a study of OX40 agonist ivuxolimab in advanced cancers. Across the study: About 40% of patients had received prior checkpoint inhibitor therapy. Points from the study as a whole: In the 0.1 to 3.0 mg/kg range, CD4+ and CD8+ blood T cells had expanded clonally by week 6.

Data came from immunoSEQ multiplex PCR; TCRdb stores just in-frame clones and leaves some out. The profile shows tens of thousands of clones, about 86% of them singletons. Exclusion of a patient followed from autoimmune disease history or systemic immunosuppression. Germline CDR1 is MNHNS and CDR2 is SASEGT. This CDR3 is 15 amino acids long. The junction had 7 bases not matched to a gene; V was cut back by 7 bases and J by 2 bases. The sequence was obtained from an adult with an advanced solid tumor such as melanoma, head and neck, liver or kidney cancer. The V and J genes are TRBV6-1 and TRBJ1-1, with TRBD1 identical over 10 bases. Specimen: CD4+ or CD8+ T cells sorted from blood, collected in a trial of the OX40 agonist ivuxolimab. CDR3 amino acids: CASTGQGGRNTEAFF. Here the CDR3 DNA reads TGTGCCAGCACTGGACAGGGGGGCCGAAACACTGAAGCTTTCTTT.